The 3 T cell receptor beta chains below come from one sample, sequenced in a study of shared clonotypes between healthy human individuals. Clones were read by immunoSEQ multiplex PCR, and TCRdb kept only the in-frame ones, dropping some. The sample includes approximately 980,000 clones, 60% to 85% seen only once; the top ten take around 1.4%. The sample consisted of memory CD4+ T cells sorted from blood. Sample subset: CD45RA-negative fraction. The origin of the receptors is a man younger than 35 in good health.

The chain combines TRBV4-1 with TRBJ2-3, with a possible D match to TRBD1 (5 bases). Trimming left V 0 bases short and J 10 bases short, with 14 bases between. Germline loops: CDR1 MGHRA, CDR2 YSYEKL. The CDR3 length is 14 residues. The CDR3 DNA reads as TGCGCCAGCAGCCAAGATACCCGGACACGTTCGCAGTATTTT. Amino acid sequence: CASSQDTRTRSQYF.

This chain connects TRBV5-6 to TRBJ1-6, with a weak D call TRBD1 (6 bases). The germline CDR1 and CDR2 sequences are SGHDT and YYEEEE. This CDR3 region has 14 residues. V lost 0 bases and J lost 11, with 12 bases in between. The CDR3 region is CASSLGQAIPPLHF. The CDR3, as DNA: TGTGCCAGCAGCTTGGGACAGGCTATCCCACCCCTCCACTTT.

As regards this clone: This sample includes further DNA sequences coding for the same CDR3. The chain recombines TRBV30 with TRBJ2-3; D ambiguous. There are 12 residues in the CDR3. V was clipped by 2 bases and J by 5 bases, with 8 bases between them. Germline CDR1 and CDR2: GTSNPN and SVGIG (reference sequence). CDR3: CAWSLLQDTQYF. CDR3 coding DNA: TGTGCCTGGAGTCTTCTCCAAGATACGCAGTATTTT.